This T cell receptor beta chain appears in the sequencing data of a study of shared clonotypes between healthy human individuals. About this clone: The antigen is not known.

Findings of the study overall: Sharing across several donors was seen in around 5% of naive CD4 clonotypes.

V was pared by 0 bases and J by 6 bases, with 15 bases between. CDR1 is GTSNPN and CDR2 is SVGIG in the germline V gene (reference sequence). The CDR3 loop spans 15 amino acids. The data were produced by immunoSEQ multiplex PCR, yet TCRdb's version contains in-frame clones alone and is incomplete. The table includes roughly 2.4 million clones, approximately 94% detected once. V usage is TRBV30 and J usage is TRBJ2-1, with TRBD2 as a possible D gene (5 bases). Sequencing was done on a sample of naive CD4+ T cells sorted from blood. The subset here: CD45RA+ positively selected. The source is a man between 18 and 29 years old in good health. DNA for the CDR3: TGTGCCTGGAGTGTAATGACTGTACGGGGCAATGAGCAGTTCTTC. This sequence encodes CAWSVMTVRGNEQFF.